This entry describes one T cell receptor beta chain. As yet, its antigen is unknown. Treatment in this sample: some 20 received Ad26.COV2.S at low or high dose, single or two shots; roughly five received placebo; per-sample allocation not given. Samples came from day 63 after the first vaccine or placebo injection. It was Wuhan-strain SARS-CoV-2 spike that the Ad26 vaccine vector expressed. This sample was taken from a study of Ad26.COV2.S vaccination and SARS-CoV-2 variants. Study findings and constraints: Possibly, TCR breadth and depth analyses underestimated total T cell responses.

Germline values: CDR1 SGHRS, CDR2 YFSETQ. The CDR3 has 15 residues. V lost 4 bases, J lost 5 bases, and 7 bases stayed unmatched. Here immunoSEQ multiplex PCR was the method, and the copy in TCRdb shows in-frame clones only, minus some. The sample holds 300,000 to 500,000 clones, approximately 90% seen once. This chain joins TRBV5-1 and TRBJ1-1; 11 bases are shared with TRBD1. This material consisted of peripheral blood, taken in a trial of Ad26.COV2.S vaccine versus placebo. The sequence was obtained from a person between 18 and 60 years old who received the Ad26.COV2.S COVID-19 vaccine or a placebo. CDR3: CASSPTGTGGTEAFF. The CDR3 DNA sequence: TGCGCCAGCAGCCCTACCGGGACAGGGGGGACTGAAGCTTTCTTT.